This T cell receptor (beta chain) came from a study of blood T cell repertoires in COVID-19. Looking at the study overall: Sites in the United States, Italy and Spain provided acute and convalescent COVID-19 samples. Sources were T cells, B-cell-depleted T cells, or PBMCs; the material itself was cDNA or gDNA.

Authors' data handling: Amplified reference gene primers provided the basis for estimating nucleated cell counts. Some clones are missing from TCRdb's copy, which holds only in-frame ones; the method was immunoSEQ multiplex PCR. Clonal size and the V and J genes are those of that table, whereas D and trimming came from the DNA. The repertoire has 70,000 to 95,000 clones, under 85% of them found once; the top ten carry 13%. This clone was seen a handful of times. Trimming removed 6 bases from V and 4 bases from J, with 16 bases in between. The CDR3 has 14 amino acids. Germline values: CDR1 PRHDT, CDR2 FYEKMQ (reference sequence).

Sequencing was carried out using peripheral blood. The source is a human donor in a cohort sampled during active COVID-19. The genes are TRBV13 and TRBJ2-7; D unresolved. The CDR3 DNA reads as TGTGCCAGCAGTTATCGATACAAACCATACGAGCAGTACTTC. Translated, it gives CASSYRYKPYEQYF.